Sequencing of this T cell receptor (beta chain) was carried out in a study of cytomegalovirus exposure and HLA in healthy donors. Across the study: A previous analysis identified approximately 120 million unique TCR beta sequences derived from some 200 million T cells.

Study outcomes and limitations: In a later analysis, parvovirus B19, influenza, CMV and Epstein-Barr virus appeared linked to several top co-occurrence clusters. Presence/absence results assume similar sequencing depth per donor, which may not hold. Later work showed greater clonal expansion in HLA-associated TCR beta chains than in equally common others.

V dropped 3 bases and J dropped 4 bases, with 7 bases sitting between them. The germline CDR1 and CDR2 sequences are KGHSH and LQKENI. The CDR3 is 12 amino acids. Vbeta (60) and Jbeta (13) primers were used in the PCR. TCRdb's table, derived via immunoSEQ multiplex PCR, lists solely in-frame clones and lacks some. In all, the sample yields 50,000 to 70,000 clones. For this clone: Its antigen remains unknown.

Sequencing input: PBMCs. The chain links TRBV18 to TRBJ2-7; no clear D gene. The clonotype was recovered from a male donor in good health and CMV-seronegative. This CDR3 reads CASSPLPYEQYF. The CDR3 nucleotides are TGTGCCAGCTCACCTCTTCCTTACGAGCAGTACTTC.